This passage covers 22 T cell receptor beta chains from one sample sequenced in a study of blood T cell repertoires in COVID-19. Sequenced by immunoSEQ multiplex PCR; TCRdb stores in-frame clones only, minus some. The top ten clones hold 1% of a sample with approximately 310,000 clones, around 86% of them seen once. Sequenced material: peripheral blood. The receptors shown here come from a man in his forties or fifties with active or convalescent COVID-19.

The chain carries TRBV16 and TRBJ1-5, with TRBD1 as a possible D gene (5 bases). Germline assignment: CDR1 KGHSY and CDR2 FQNENV. The CDR3 is 15 amino acids. V lost 2 bases and J 1 base, leaving 9 bases between the germline ends. CDR3 bases: TGTGCCAGCAGCCAAACCAGGGCCAGCAATCAGCCCCAGCATTTT. Encoded protein: CASSQTRASNQPQHF. Together with reference TRBV16 and TRBJ1-5, the CDR3 gives the full variable domain: GEEVAQTPKHLVRGEGQKAKLYCAPIKGHSYVFWYQQVLKNEFKFLISFQNENVFDETGMPKERFSAKCLPNSPCSLEIQATKLEDSAVYFCASSQTRASNQPQHFGDGTRLSIL.

The gene calls are TRBV6-5 and TRBJ1-2; D may be TRBD1 (5 bases). From germline, CDR1 is MNHEY and CDR2 SVGAGI. Deletions cut 3 bases from V and 6 bases from J, with 8 bases between. The CDR3 is 12 amino acids. CDR3 sequence: CASSYTRDGYTF. In nucleotides, the CDR3 is TGTGCCAGCAGTTATACCAGGGATGGCTACACCTTC.

Here the CDR3 DNA reads TGTGCCAGCAGCGTAGGGACATCTATCAACTATGGCTACACCTTC. It encodes CASSVGTSINYGYTF. The chain uses TRBV9 and TRBJ1-2; tentative D call: TRBD1 (5 bases). Trimming removed 0 bases from V and 2 bases from J, with 11 bases in between. The CDR3 totals 15 residues. Germline V gives CDR1 SGDLS, CDR2 YYNGEE.

The chain has TRBV28 and TRBJ1-2; 8 bases are shared with TRBD1. This CDR3 region has 12 residues. With V trimmed by 4 bases and J by 9 bases, 4 bases remained unmatched. Germline V CDR1 and CDR2: MDHEN, SYDVKM. The CDR3 reads CASSSDRARYTF. The CDR3, as DNA: TGTGCCAGCAGTTCGGACAGGGCCCGCTACACCTTC.

This clone was detected only once. Other DNA sequences in the sample encode the same CDR3. The chain is built from TRBV5-1 and TRBJ2-1, with D possibly TRBD1 on 5 matching bases. Germline CDR1 is SGHRS and CDR2 is YFSETQ. The V end was cut by 4 bases, the J end by 3 bases, with 8 bases between. This CDR3 contains 13 residues. CDR3 sequence: CASSRDSYNEQFF. The CDR3 DNA sequence: TGCGCCAGCAGCCGCGACAGCTACAATGAGCAGTTCTTC.

On this clone itself: At the DNA level, this CDR3 is encoded by other sequences in the same sample as well. The chain has TRBV6-5 and TRBJ2-1; 12 bases are a match to TRBD2. Trimming at V came to 5 bases and at J to 10 bases, leaving 9 bases not matched to a gene. The CDR3 consists of 15 residues. Germline V gives CDR1 MNHEY, CDR2 SVGAGI. The DNA of the CDR3 is TGTGCCAGCAGTCCAGGACTAGCGGGGTCAGGAGAGCAGTTCTTC. Translating it yields CASSPGLAGSGEQFF.

This chain links TRBV27 with TRBJ1-2; D possibly corresponds to TRBD1 (5 bases). Germline loops: CDR1 MNHEY, CDR2 SMNVEV (reference sequence). This CDR3 is built from 17 residues. The V and J ends lost 5 bases and 1 base respectively, with 20 bases between them. The CDR3 reads CASSPGPSWTRNYGYTF. In DNA form, the CDR3 reads TGTGCCAGCAGTCCCGGCCCCTCCTGGACACGTAACTATGGCTACACCTTC.

This clone was counted between two and nine times. This chain links TRBV27 with TRBJ1-2, with 7 bases identical to TRBD1. The V segment lost 6 bases and the J segment 7 bases; nucleotides outside the gene matches: 11. The CDR3 length is 14 residues. Germline V CDR1 and CDR2: MNHEY, SMNVEV (reference sequence). The CDR3 nucleotides are TGTGCCAGCAGACGAACCGGGACAGCGAGTGGCTACACCTTC. Protein sequence: CASRRTGTASGYTF.

This clone is medium-sized (0.01 to 0.1%) by share. The chain couples TRBV11-2 to TRBJ1-1; D unclear. Germline lookup yields CDR1 SGHAT and CDR2 FQNNGV. V was pared by 0 bases and J by 8 bases, with 16 bases between. The CDR3 extends over 15 amino acids. The CDR3 sequence: CASSLDPNPSTEAFF. The CDR3 DNA is TGTGCCAGCAGCTTAGATCCCAACCCCAGTACCGAAGCTTTCTTT.

CDR3 region: CASNSGTPIGQETQYF. The CDR3, as DNA: TGTGCCAGCAATAGCGGGACACCCATCGGCCAAGAGACCCAGTACTTC. The chain is built from TRBV28 and TRBJ2-5, with 8 bases identical to TRBD2. Germline CDR1 MDHEN, CDR2 SYDVKM. This CDR3 contains 16 residues. V shed 7 bases and J 1 base; nucleotides not matched to a gene: 11.

V usage is TRBV10-3 and J usage is TRBJ2-3, with 10 bases matching TRBD1. The V and J ends lost 4 bases and 2 bases, in that order; junction bases with no gene match: 9. The germline gives CDR1 ENHRY, CDR2 SYGVKD. The CDR3 is 17 residues long. DNA for the CDR3: TGTGCCATCAGTGTTGGGACAGGGGTGGGATCCACAGATACGCAGTATTTT. The encoded protein is CAISVGTGVGSTDTQYF.

This clone was counted a few times. The genes are TRBV2 and TRBJ1-2; tentative D call: TRBD1 (6 bases). Trimming removed 6 bases from V and 4 bases from J, with 15 bases in between. This CDR3 region has 14 residues. Germline V gene sequence: CDR1 SNHLY, CDR2 FYNNEI. CDR3 residues: CASRENGDTYGYTF. CDR3 nucleotide sequence: TGTGCCAGCAGAGAGAATGGGGACACCTATGGCTACACCTTC.

This chain joins TRBV15 and TRBJ2-1; 10 nucleotides line up with TRBD2. The CDR3 spans 16 residues. Germline V gene sequence: CDR1 LNHNV, CDR2 YYDKDF (reference sequence). V trimming: 3 bases; J trimming: 5 bases; junction bases outside the gene matches: 7. CDR3 protein: CATSRSGLAPNNEQFF. The CDR3 bases are TGTGCCACCAGCAGGTCGGGACTAGCGCCGAACAATGAGCAGTTCTTC.

CDR3 sequence reads: CASSQGRPSYEQYF. Here the CDR3 DNA reads TGCGCCAGCAGCCAGGGGAGGCCCTCCTACGAGCAGTACTTC. The chain combines TRBV4-3 with TRBJ2-7, with D maybe TRBD2 (6 bases). This CDR3 comprises 14 residues. V lost 3 bases, J lost 0 bases, and 9 bases lay in between. Germline V gene lookup returns CDR1 LGHNA and CDR2 YSLEER.

This rearrangement joins TRBV6-4 to TRBJ1-2, with 9 bases fitting TRBD1. The V and J ends lost 6 bases and 8 bases, in that order; junction bases with no gene match: 7. This CDR3 is built from 13 residues. CDR1 MRHNA and CDR2 SNTAGT come from the germline V gene. CDR3 bases: TGTGCCAGCAGCCCTGGGACAGGGCAAGGCTACACCTTC. Its translation is CASSPGTGQGYTF.

The rearrangement uses TRBV19 and TRBJ1-3; 7 bases line up with TRBD1. J lost 3 bases, V lost 4 bases, and 6 bases had no gene match. Germline CDR1 and CDR2: LNHDA and SQIVND (reference sequence). This CDR3 has 15 residues. CDR3 sequence (DNA): TGTGCCAGTAGTAAAGGACAGGCTGGTGGAAACACCATATATTTT. Its protein is CASSKGQAGGNTIYF.

CDR3 coding DNA: TGTGCCAGCAAGGGAGGGCCAGTTGAAAAACTGTTTTTT. Amino acid sequence: CASKGGPVEKLFF. The V call is TRBV2, the J call TRBJ1-4; D is uncertain. The V end was cut by 7 bases, the J end by 7 bases, with 13 bases between. The CDR3 is made up of 13 amino acids. The V gene's germline CDR1 is SNHLY and CDR2 FYNNEI.

V and J are TRBV5-5 and TRBJ1-2; D is possibly TRBD1 (5 bases). V was clipped by 6 bases and J by 2 bases, with 17 bases between them. The germline gives CDR1 SGHKS, CDR2 YYEKEE (reference sequence). The CDR3 is 15 amino acids. The CDR3, as DNA: TGTGCCAGCAATTCTGGGGCCGGAAGAAACTATGGCTACACCTTC. It translates to CASNSGAGRNYGYTF.

The chain employs TRBV7-6 and TRBJ2-5; no clear D. The germline V gene encodes CDR1 SGHVS and CDR2 FNYEAQ. Trimming cost V 2 bases and J 0 bases, with 10 bases left between them. CDR3 size: 15 residues. This CDR3 is CASSLLQQYQETQYF. The DNA for the CDR3 is TGTGCCAGCAGCTTATTACAGCAGTACCAAGAGACCCAGTACTTC.

The chain carries TRBV6-6 and TRBJ2-5, with D hard to call. V was trimmed by 10 bases and J by 4 bases, leaving 19 bases between them. This CDR3 spans 14 amino acids. Per the germline V gene, CDR1 is MNHNY and CDR2 is SVGAGI (reference sequence). The CDR3 DNA sequence: TGTGCCACCCTGCATTCGCTTGAGGTAGAGACCCAGTACTTC. It is translated as CATLHSLEVETQYF.

This chain uses TRBV7-2 with TRBJ1-5; D possibly corresponds to TRBD1 (5 bases). Trimming pared 2 bases from V and 5 bases from J, leaving 7 bases between. The CDR3 totals 13 residues. The germline V gene has CDR1 SGHTA and CDR2 FQGNSA. DNA of the CDR3: TGTGCCAGCAGCTTACAGACAGATCAGCCCCAGCATTTT. Translation gives CASSLQTDQPQHF.

This clone was counted a few times. The rearrangement uses TRBV5-1 and TRBJ1-1, with D unresolved. The V end was cut by 1 base, the J end by 1 base, with 11 bases between. The CDR3 runs to 15 residues. Germline V gene data show CDR1 as SGHRS and CDR2 as YFSETQ. This CDR3 reads CASSLTAEPNTEAFF. CDR3 DNA sequence: TGCGCCAGCAGCTTGACAGCCGAACCGAACACTGAAGCTTTCTTT. The full variable domain, completed using reference TRBV5-1 and TRBJ1-1, is KAGVTQTPRYLIKTRGQQVTLSCSPISGHRSVSWYQQTPGQGLQFLFEYFSETQRNKGNFPGRFSGRQFSNSRSEMNVSTLELGDSALYLCASSLTAEPNTEAFFGQGTRLTVV.